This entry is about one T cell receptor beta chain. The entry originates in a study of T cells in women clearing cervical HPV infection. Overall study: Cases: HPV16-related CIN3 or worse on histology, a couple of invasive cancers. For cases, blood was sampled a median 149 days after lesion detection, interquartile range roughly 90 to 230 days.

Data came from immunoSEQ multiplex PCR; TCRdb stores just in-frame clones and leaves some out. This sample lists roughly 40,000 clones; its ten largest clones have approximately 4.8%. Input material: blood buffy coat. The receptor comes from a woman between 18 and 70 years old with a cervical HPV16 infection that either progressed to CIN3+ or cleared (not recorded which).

CDR3 loop: CSALQRQETQYF. The CDR3 bases that were read are TGCAGTGCCCTCCAGAGGCAAGAGACC. This chain connects TRBV20-1 to TRBJ2-5; D is uncertain. The observed sequence ends 3 residues before the CDR3 terminus, with the missing tail filled in from the germline J gene. Per the germline V gene, CDR1 is DFQATT and CDR2 is SNEGSKA (reference sequence). CDR3 size: 12 residues. The V end lost 6 bases, the J end lost 2 bases, and 10 bases lay between the germline ends.